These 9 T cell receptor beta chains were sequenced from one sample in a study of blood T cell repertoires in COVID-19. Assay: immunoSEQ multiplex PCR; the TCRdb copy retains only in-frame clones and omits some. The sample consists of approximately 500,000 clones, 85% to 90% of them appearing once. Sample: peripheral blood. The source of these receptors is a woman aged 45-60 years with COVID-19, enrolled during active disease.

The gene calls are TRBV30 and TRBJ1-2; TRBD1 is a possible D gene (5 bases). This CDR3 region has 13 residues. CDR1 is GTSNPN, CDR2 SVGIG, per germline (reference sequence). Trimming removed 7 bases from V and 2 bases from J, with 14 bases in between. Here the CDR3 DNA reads TGTGCCTTTCCGGGACGGGGGAACTATGGCTACACCTTC. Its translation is CAFPGRGNYGYTF.

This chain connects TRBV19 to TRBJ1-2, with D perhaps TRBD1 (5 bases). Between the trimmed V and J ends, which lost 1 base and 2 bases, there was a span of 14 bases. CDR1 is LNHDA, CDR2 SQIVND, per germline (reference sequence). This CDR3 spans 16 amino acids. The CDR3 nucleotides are TGTGCCAGTAGTATAGTCCCCCAGGGAAGAAACTATGGCTACACCTTC. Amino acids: CASSIVPQGRNYGYTF.

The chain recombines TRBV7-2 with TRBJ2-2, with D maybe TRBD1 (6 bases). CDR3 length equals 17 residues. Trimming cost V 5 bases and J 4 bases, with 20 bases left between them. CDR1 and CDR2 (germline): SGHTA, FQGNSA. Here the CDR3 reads CASSRTGLAGATGELFF. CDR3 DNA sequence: TGTGCCAGCAGCCGGACGGGGCTAGCAGGGGCCACCGGGGAGCTGTTTTTT.

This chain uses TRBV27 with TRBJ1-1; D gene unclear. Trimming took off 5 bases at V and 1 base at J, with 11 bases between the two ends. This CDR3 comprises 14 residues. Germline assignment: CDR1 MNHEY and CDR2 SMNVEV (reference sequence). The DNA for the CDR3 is TGTGCCAGCAGTGGGAGAGGCCCGAACACTGAAGCTTTCTTT. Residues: CASSGRGPNTEAFF.

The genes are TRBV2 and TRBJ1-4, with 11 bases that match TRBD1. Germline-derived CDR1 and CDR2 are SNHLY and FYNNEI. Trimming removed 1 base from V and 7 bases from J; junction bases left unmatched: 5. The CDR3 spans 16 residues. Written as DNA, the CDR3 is TGTGCCAGCAGTGAAGTGGGGACAGGGGGGTTTGAAAAACTGTTTTTT. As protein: CASSEVGTGGFEKLFF.

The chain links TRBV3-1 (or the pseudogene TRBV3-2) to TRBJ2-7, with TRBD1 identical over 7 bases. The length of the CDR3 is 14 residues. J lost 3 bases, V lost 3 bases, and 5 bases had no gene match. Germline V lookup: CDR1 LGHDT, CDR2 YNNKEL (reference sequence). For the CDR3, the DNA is TGTGCCAGCAGCCAGGCAGGGGGTGGCTACGAGCAGTACTTC. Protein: CASSQAGGGYEQYF.

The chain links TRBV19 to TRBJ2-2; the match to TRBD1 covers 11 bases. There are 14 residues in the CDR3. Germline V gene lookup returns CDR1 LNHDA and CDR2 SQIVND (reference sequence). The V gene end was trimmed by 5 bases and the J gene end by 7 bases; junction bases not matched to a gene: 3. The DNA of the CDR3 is TGTGCCAGTAGTGGGACAGGGGGGATCGGGGAGCTGTTTTTT. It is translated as CASSGTGGIGELFF. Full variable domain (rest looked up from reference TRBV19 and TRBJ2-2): DGGITQSPKYLFRKEGQNVTLSCEQNLNHDAMYWYRQDPGQGLRLIYYSQIVNDFQKGDIAEGYSVSREKKESFPLTVTSAQKNPTAFYLCASSGTGGIGELFFGEGSRLTVL.

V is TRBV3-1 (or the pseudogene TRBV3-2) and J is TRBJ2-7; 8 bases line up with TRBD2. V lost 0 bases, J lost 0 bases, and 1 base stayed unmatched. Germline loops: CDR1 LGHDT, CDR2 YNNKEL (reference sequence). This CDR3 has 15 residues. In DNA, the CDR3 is TGTGCCAGCAGCCAAGACAGCGGGGGCTCCTACGAGCAGTACTTC. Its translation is CASSQDSGGSYEQYF.

The CDR3 region has the DNA TGCGCCAGCGCTCCGGGACAGGGAGATGGAAACACCATATATTTT. Protein: CASAPGQGDGNTIYF. The chain joins TRBV5-1 to TRBJ1-3, with 9 nucleotides matching TRBD1. V was pared by 7 bases and J by 3 bases, with 8 bases of the junction left unmatched. Germline values: CDR1 SGHRS, CDR2 YFSETQ. The CDR3 covers 15 residues.